The entry below gives a single TCR beta chain sequence along with its context. Antigen unknown. TCRdb reanalysed the reads using MiXCR and keeps one entry per CDR3 protein. The repertoire has some 920,000 distinct CDR3 sequences, 31% of them found once; the top ten carry around an eighth. The data derive from a study of T cell repertoires in cytomegalovirus infection. Trimming shortened V by 5 bases and J by 4 bases, and 13 bases separated the two germline ends. Germline CDR1 is MNHNY and CDR2 is SVGAGI (reference sequence). The CDR3 is made up of 14 amino acids. The sample in question was cultured CD8+ T cells from PBMCs, obtained from culture after CMV antigen stimulation. The rearrangement joins TRBV6-6 to TRBJ2-3; perhaps TRBD2 as D (5 bases). This sequence was found in a human donor in good health (CMV status not recorded). Some clones in this sample may be carry-over from other donors' samples. CDR3 DNA sequence: TGTGCCAGCAGTGACCCGCGCGGGCCAGATACGCAGTATTTT. Protein sequence: CASSDPRGPDTQYF.